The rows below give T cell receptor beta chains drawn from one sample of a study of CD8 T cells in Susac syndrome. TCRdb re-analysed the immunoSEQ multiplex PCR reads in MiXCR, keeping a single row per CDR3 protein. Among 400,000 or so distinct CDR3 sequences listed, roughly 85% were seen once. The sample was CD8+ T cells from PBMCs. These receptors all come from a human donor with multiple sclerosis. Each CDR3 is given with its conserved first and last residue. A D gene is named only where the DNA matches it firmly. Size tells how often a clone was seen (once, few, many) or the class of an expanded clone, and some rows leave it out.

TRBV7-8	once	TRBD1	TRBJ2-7	TGTGCCAGCAGCTTAACCGACAGGGGGTTTCCCGAGCAGTACTTC	CASSLTDRGFPEQYF
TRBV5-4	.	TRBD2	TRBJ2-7	TGTGCCAGCAGCTCGACCGAGGGACTAGCGGGATACGAGCAGTACTTC	CASSSTEGLAGYEQYF
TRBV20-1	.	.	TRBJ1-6	TGCAGTGCTAGAGGTTACCGGGACGGTTCTAATTCACCCCTCCACTTT	CSARGYRDGSNSPLHF
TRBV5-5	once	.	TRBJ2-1	TGTGCCAGCAGCCTCCCTAGCTCCGATGAGCAGTTCTTC	CASSLPSSDEQFF
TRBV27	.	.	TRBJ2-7	TGTGCCAGCAGTTTATCTGGCGCGGGACCAGCCTACGAGCAGTACTTC	CASSLSGAGPAYEQYF
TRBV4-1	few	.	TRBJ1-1	TGCGCCAGCAGCCAAATCCTATGGGCAAACCCTGAAGCTTTCTTT	CASSQILWANPEAFF
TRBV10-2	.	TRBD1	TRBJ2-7	TGCGCCAGCACCTGGGGACAGGGGTACTACGAGCAGTACTTC	CASTWGQGYYEQYF
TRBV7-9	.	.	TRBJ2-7	TGCGCCAGCAGCCCGGACCGCTACGAGCAGTACTTC	CASSPDRYEQYF
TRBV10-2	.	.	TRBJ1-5	TGCGCCAGCAGTATTTGGCAGAATCAGCTCCAGCATTTT	CASSIWQNQLQHF
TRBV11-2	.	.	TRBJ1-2	TGTGCCAGCAGCGCTGAAGCTAACTATGGCTACACCTTC	CASSAEANYGYTF
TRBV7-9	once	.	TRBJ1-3	TGTGCCAGCAGCCCTGGAAACACCATATATTTT	CASSPGNTIYF
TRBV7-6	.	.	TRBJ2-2	TGTGCCAGCAGCTTATTGCAGGGCCTATCAGGGGAGCTGTTTTTT	CASSLLQGLSGELFF
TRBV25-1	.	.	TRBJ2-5	TGTGCCAGCAGTGAACTAGTCGGGGTCAAGACCCAGTACTTC	CASSELVGVKTQYF
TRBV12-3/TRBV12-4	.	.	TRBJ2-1	TGTGCCAGCAGTCCCCCAGGGATCGATGAGCAGTTCTTC	CASSPPGIDEQFF
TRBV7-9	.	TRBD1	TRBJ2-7	TGTGCCAGCAGGTCCGGGACAGCCTACGAGCAGTACTTC	CASRSGTAYEQYF
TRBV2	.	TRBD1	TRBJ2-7	TGTGCCAGCAGTGAGTACAGGGGGCAAAAGCAGTACTTC	CASSEYRGQKQYF
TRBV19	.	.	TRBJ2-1	TGTGCCAGTACCACCGGACGGAACTACAATGAGCAGTTCTTC	CASTTGRNYNEQFF
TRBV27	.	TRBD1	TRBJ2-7	TGTGCCAGCAGTTTATACGGGACAGCCTACGAGCAGTACTTC	CASSLYGTAYEQYF
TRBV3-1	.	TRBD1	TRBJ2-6	TGTGCCAGCAGCCAATCGTGGGACAGGCTCTCTGGGGCCAACGTCCTGACTTTC	CASSQSWDRLSGANVLTF
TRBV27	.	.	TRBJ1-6	TGTGCCAGCAGTTTACTGGGCCACTATAATTCACCCCTCCACTTT	CASSLLGHYNSPLHF
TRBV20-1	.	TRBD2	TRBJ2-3	TGCAGTGCTAGGGCCGGGACTAGCGGTTACGCAGATACGCAGTATTTT	CSARAGTSGYADTQYF
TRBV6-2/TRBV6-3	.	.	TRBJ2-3	TGTGCCAGCAGTTCGATGGGGGGCGGCACAGATACGCAGTATTTT	CASSSMGGGTDTQYF
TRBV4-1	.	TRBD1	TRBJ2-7	TGCGCCAGCAGCCAAGATCCCCGGGACAGAACCTACGAGCAGTACTTC	CASSQDPRDRTYEQYF
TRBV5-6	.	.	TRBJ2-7	TGTGCCAGCAGCGAATTAACGGACGGATTCTACGAGCAGTACTTC	CASSELTDGFYEQYF
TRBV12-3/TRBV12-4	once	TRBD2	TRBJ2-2	TGTGCCAGCACCTCGAAAGGACTAGCGGAGGGGATTAACACCGGGGAGCTGTTTTTT	CASTSKGLAEGINTGELFF
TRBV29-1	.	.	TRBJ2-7	TGCAGCGTTGAGGGTGGGACCTCGCAGTACTTC	CSVEGGTSQYF
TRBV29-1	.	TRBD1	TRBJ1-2	TGCAGCGTCCCGGGACAGGGTAGCTATGGCTACACCTTC	CSVPGQGSYGYTF
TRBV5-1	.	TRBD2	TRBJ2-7	TGCGCCAGCAGTGGAGGACTAGTAGCGGTCTACGAGCAGTACTTC	CASSGGLVAVYEQYF
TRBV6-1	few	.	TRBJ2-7	TGTGCCAGCAGTGAGCCCGGGAACTCCTACGAGCAGTACTTC	CASSEPGNSYEQYF
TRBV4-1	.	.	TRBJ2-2	TGCGCCAGCAGCCAACTTATTCGTCGCAGGGAGAACCCCGGGGAGCTGTTTTTT	CASSQLIRRRENPGELFF
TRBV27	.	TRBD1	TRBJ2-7	TGTGCCAGCAGTTTAAGCCAGGGGGCATACGAGCAGTACTTC	CASSLSQGAYEQYF
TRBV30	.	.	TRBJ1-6	TGTGCCTGGGACCCCCCGGTGGAGGATAATTCACCCCTCCACTTT	CAWDPPVEDNSPLHF
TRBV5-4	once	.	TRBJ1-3	TGTGCCAGCAGCCTTCCTGGGGGCGGGTTCTCTGGAAACACCATATATTTT	CASSLPGGGFSGNTIYF
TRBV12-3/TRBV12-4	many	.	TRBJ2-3	TGTGCCAGCAGCTTTAGCACAGATACGCAGTATTTT	CASSFSTDTQYF
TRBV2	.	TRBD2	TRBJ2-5	TGTGCCAGCAGATTAACTAGCGGGGGGGACCAAGAGACCCAGTACTTC	CASRLTSGGDQETQYF
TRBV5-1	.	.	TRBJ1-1	TGCGCCAGCAGCTGGAGTGAGGGGGACACTGAAGCTTTCTTT	CASSWSEGDTEAFF
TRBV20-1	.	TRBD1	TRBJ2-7	TGCAGTGCTAAACCATTCGACAGGGTTTCCTACGAGCAGTACTTC	CSAKPFDRVSYEQYF
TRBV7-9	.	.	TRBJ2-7	TGTGCCAGCAGCCCCAGGGGAAGGGGCTACGAGCAGTACTTC	CASSPRGRGYEQYF
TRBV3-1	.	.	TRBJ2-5	TGTGCCAGCAGCCAAGACCTCCCGCGGAACCAAGAGACCCAGTACTTC	CASSQDLPRNQETQYF
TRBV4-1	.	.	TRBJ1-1	TGCGCCAGCAGCCAAGTTTGGAACACTGAAGCTTTCTTT	CASSQVWNTEAFF
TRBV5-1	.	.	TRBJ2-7	TGCGCCAGCAGCTTGGTACCTGCTGAGAAATACGAGCAGTACTTC	CASSLVPAEKYEQYF
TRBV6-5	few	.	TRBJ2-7	TGTGCCAGCAGTTACTCGAGAGGGACCGAGCAGTACTTC	CASSYSRGTEQYF
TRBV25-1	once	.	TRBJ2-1	TGTGCCAGCAGTGAATTTGACTTCTACAATGAGCAGTTCTTC	CASSEFDFYNEQFF
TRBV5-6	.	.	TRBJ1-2	TGTGCCAGCAGCTTGAATCCAGGGACCTATGGCTACACCTTC	CASSLNPGTYGYTF
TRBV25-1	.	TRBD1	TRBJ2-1	TGTGCCAGCTGCACAGGGGGTATCTACAATGAGCAGTTCTTC	CASCTGGIYNEQFF
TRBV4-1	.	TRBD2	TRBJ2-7	TGCGCCAGCAGCCAAGAAGCCCCCTTGGCCGGACTAGCCGATCGCTACGAGCAGTACTTC	CASSQEAPLAGLADRYEQYF
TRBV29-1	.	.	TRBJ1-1	TGCAGCGCTCGAGGAGGGCGAACTGAAGCTTTCTTT	CSARGGRTEAFF
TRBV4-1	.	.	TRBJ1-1	TGCGCCAGCAGCCAAGAGGAGTGGACGGGGGGCGAGGACACTGAAGCTTTCTTT	CASSQEEWTGGEDTEAFF
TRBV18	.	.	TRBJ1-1	TGTGCCAGCTCACCAGGGGTTATGAACACTGAAGCTTTCTTT	CASSPGVMNTEAFF
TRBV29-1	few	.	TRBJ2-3	TGCAGCGTTGAGCAGGGGACAGATACGCAGTATTTT	CSVEQGTDTQYF